This is a list of T cell receptor beta chains from one sample in a study of T cell responses to AZD1222 COVID-19 vaccine. Clones were read by immunoSEQ multiplex PCR, and TCRdb kept only the in-frame ones, dropping some. The sample holds some 100,000 clones, 85% to 90% seen once. The sequencing used peripheral blood, collected on day 0 of AZD1222 vaccination. The receptors originated from an adult in good health. Each CDR3 is given with its conserved first and last residue. A D gene is named only where the DNA matches it firmly. Rows may omit the clone size; those that give it use once, few, many or a size class.

>TRBJ1-1|TRBV6-2/TRBV6-3|-|-
CASSHHGTEAFF
TGTGCCAGCAGTCATCATGGAACTGAAGCTTTCTTT
>TRBJ2-3|TRBV4-1|-|-
CASSQAQSGASTDTQYF
TGCGCCAGCAGCCAGGCCCAGTCGGGCGCGAGCACAGATACGCAGTATTTT
>TRBJ2-7|TRBV6-5|-|-
CAGGRGDYEQYF
TGTGCCGGGGGCAGGGGTGACTACGAGCAGTACTTC
>TRBJ1-1|TRBV7-2|-|-
CASSPQQDRGAEAFF
TGTGCCAGCAGCCCCCAGCAGGACCGTGGGGCTGAAGCTTTCTTT
>TRBJ2-1|TRBV6-5|-|TRBD1
CASSSQGAFNHNEQFF
TGTGCCAGCAGTTCCCAGGGGGCTTTTAATCACAATGAGCAGTTCTTC
>TRBJ2-2|TRBV7-2|-|-
CASSLGGGRLANTGELFF
TGTGCCAGCAGCTTAGGAGGCGGTAGGCTAGCGAACACCGGGGAGCTGTTTTTT
>TRBJ1-2|TRBV5-1|-|-
CASSSGYRKPRQDGYTF
TGCGCCAGCAGCTCAGGCTACCGAAAACCCAGACAGGATGGCTACACCTTC
>TRBJ1-2|TRBV6-6|-|-
CASSPRPLAGYGYTF
TGTGCCAGCAGCCCTCGACCCCTGGCGGGGTATGGCTACACCTTC
>TRBJ1-2|TRBV29-1|-|-
CSVENGDYGYTF
TGCAGCGTTGAAAACGGGGACTATGGCTACACCTTC
>TRBJ1-2|TRBV4-1|-|-
CASSQEGGFYGYTF
TGCGCCAGCAGCCAAGAGGGTGGCTTTTATGGCTACACCTTC
>TRBJ2-3|TRBV14|-|-
CASSLFVGGPTDTQYF
TGTGCCAGCAGCCTCTTTGTGGGGGGTCCCACAGATACGCAGTATTTT
>TRBJ1-1|TRBV5-1|once|-
CASSSQDNTEAFF
TGCGCCAGCAGCTCCCAGGATAACACTGAAGCTTTCTTT
>TRBJ2-1|TRBV2|-|-
CASSEGIYNEQFF
TGTGCCAGCAGCGAAGGGATCTACAATGAGCAGTTCTTC
>TRBJ1-6|TRBV10-3|-|-
CAISEGNQGSSWSPLHF
TGTGCCATCAGTGAGGGGAACCAGGGGTCCTCGTGGTCACCCCTCCACTTT
>TRBJ1-2|TRBV10-3|-|-
CAISESKGSSREPGYTF
TGTGCCATCAGTGAGTCGAAAGGGTCGAGTAGGGAGCCTGGCTACACCTTC
>TRBJ1-5|TRBV5-1|-|-
CASSLEGRSNQPQHF
TGCGCCAGCAGCTTAGAGGGAAGGAGCAATCAGCCCCAGCATTTT
>TRBJ2-4|TRBV19|once|TRBD2
CASSPGLAGAKNIQYF
TGTGCCAGTAGTCCCGGACTAGCGGGAGCCAAAAACATTCAGTACTTC
>TRBJ1-5|TRBV5-1|-|-
CASSLDSSNQPQHF
TGCGCCAGCAGCTTGGACAGTAGCAATCAGCCCCAGCATTTT
>TRBJ1-2|TRBV9|-|-
CASSPGGGYGYTF
TGTGCCAGCAGCCCCGGGGGGGGGTATGGCTACACCTTC
>TRBJ1-1|TRBV5-5|-|-
CASSDTLTETEAFF
TGTGCCAGCAGCGACACCTTGACGGAGACTGAAGCTTTCTTT
>TRBJ2-5|TRBV18|-|-
CASSPSGAQTQYF
TGTGCCAGCTCACCTAGTGGGGCGCAGACCCAGTACTTC
>TRBJ1-4|TRBV7-9|-|-
CASSFRTVNEKLFF
TGTGCCAGCAGCTTTCGCACGGTTAATGAAAAACTGTTTTTT